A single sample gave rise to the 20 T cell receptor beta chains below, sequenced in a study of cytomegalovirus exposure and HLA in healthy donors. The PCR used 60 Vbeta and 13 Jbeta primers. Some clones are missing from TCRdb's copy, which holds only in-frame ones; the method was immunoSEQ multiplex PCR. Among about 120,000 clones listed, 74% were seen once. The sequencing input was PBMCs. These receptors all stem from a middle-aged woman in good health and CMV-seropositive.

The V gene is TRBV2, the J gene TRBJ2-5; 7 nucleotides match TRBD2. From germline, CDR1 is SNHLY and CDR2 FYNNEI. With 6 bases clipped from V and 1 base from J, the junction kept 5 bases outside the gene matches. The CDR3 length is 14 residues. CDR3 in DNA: TGTGCCAGCAGGGTGGGGGGGGGCCAAGAGACCCAGTACTTC. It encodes CASRVGGGQETQYF.

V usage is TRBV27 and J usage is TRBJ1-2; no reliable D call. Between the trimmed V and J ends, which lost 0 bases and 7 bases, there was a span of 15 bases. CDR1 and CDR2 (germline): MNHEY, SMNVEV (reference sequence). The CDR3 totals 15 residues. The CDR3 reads CASSLSADFWVGYTF. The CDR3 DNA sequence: TGTGCCAGCAGTTTATCGGCGGACTTCTGGGTTGGCTACACCTTC.

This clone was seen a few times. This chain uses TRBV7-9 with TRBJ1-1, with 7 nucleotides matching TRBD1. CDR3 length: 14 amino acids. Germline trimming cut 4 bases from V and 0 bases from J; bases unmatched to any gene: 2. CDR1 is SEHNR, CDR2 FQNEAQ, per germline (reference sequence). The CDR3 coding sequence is TGTGCCAGCAGCTCGGGACAGATGAACACTGAAGCTTTCTTT. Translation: CASSSGQMNTEAFF.

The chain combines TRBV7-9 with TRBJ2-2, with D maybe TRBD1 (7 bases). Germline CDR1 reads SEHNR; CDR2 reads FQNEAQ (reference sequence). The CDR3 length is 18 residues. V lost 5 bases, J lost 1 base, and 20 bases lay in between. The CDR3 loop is CASSRGSGGGWNTGELFF. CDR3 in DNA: TGTGCCAGCAGCCGAGGTTCAGGGGGAGGTTGGAACACCGGGGAGCTGTTTTTT.

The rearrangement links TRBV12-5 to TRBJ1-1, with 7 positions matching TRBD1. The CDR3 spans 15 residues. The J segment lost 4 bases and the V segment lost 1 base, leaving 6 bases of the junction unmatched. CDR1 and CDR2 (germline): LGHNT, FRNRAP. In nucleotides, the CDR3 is TGTGCTAGTGGTTTGGGGACAGGTTTGAGCACTGAAGCTTTCTTT. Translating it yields CASGLGTGLSTEAFF.

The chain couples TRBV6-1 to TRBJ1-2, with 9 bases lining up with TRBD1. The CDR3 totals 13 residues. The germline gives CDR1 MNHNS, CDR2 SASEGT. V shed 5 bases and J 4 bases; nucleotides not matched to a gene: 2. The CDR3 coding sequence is TGTGCCAGCAGTTGGACAGGGGTCTATGGCTACACCTTC. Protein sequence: CASSWTGVYGYTF.

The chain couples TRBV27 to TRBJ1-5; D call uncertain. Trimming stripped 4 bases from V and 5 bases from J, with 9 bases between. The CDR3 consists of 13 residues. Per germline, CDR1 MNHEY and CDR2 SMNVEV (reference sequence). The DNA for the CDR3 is TGTGCCAGCAGTTCCGTCCGGGATCAGCCCCAGCATTTT. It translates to CASSSVRDQPQHF.

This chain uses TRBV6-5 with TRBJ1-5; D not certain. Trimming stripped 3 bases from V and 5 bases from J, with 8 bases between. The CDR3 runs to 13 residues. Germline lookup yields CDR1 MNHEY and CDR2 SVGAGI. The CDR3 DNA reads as TGTGCCAGCAGTTATCGGAGGGATCAGCCCCAGCATTTT. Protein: CASSYRRDQPQHF.

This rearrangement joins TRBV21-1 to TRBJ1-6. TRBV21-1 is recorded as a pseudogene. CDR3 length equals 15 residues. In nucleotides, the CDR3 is TGTGCCAGCAGCAAAGTGGACTACCTTAATTCACCCCTCCACTTT. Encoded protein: CASSKVDYLNSPLHF.

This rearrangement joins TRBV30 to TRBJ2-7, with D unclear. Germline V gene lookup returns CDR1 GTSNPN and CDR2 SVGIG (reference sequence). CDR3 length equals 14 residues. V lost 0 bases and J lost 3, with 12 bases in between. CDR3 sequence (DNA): TGTGCCTGGAGTGTTATCGACACGGACTACGAGCAGTACTTC. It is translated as CAWSVIDTDYEQYF. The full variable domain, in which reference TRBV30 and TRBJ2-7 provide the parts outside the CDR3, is SQTIHQWPATLVQPVGSPLSLECTVEGTSNPNLYWYRQAAGRGLQLLFYSVGIGQISSEVPQNLSASRPQDRQFILSSKKLLLSDSGFYLCAWSVIDTDYEQYFGPGTRLTVT.

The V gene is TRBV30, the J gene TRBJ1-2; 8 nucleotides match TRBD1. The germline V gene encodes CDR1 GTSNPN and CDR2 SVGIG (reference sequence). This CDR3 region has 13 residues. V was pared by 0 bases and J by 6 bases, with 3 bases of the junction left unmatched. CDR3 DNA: TGTGCCTGGAGTGTATCAGGGGGCAATGGCTACACCTTC. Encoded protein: CAWSVSGGNGYTF. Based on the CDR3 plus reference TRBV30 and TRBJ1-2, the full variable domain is SQTIHQWPATLVQPVGSPLSLECTVEGTSNPNLYWYRQAAGRGLQLLFYSVGIGQISSEVPQNLSASRPQDRQFILSSKKLLLSDSGFYLCAWSVSGGNGYTFGSGTRLTVV.

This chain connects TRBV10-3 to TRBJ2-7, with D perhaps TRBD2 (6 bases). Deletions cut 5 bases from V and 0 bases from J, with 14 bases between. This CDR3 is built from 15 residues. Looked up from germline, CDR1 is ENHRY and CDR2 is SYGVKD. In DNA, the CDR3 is TGTGCCATCAGTAACGGGGGACCGTCCTCCTACGAGCAGTACTTC. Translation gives CAISNGGPSSYEQYF.

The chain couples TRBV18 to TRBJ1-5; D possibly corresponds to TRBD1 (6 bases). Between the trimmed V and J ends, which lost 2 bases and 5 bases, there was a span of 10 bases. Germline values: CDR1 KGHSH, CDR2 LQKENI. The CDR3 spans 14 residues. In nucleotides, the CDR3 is TGTGCCAGCTCACCATCGCCAGGGGATCAGCCCCAGCATTTT. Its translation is CASSPSPGDQPQHF.

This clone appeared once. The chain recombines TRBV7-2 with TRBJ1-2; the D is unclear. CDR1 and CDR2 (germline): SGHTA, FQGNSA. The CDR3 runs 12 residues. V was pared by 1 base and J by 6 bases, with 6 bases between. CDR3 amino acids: CASSLVFDGYTF. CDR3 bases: TGTGCCAGCAGCTTAGTTTTCGATGGCTACACCTTC.

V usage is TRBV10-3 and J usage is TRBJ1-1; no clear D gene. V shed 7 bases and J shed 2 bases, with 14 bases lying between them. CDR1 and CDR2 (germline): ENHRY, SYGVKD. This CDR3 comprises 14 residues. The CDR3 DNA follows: TGTGCCATCAAACCTAGGGAGGATAACACTGAAGCTTTCTTT. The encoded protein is CAIKPREDNTEAFF.

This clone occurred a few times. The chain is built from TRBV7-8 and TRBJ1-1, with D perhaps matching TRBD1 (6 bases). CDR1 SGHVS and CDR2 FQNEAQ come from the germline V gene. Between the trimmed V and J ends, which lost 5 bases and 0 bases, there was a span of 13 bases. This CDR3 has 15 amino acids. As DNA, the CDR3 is TGTGCCAGCAGCCCTTCGACAGGCCTGAACACTGAAGCTTTCTTT. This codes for CASSPSTGLNTEAFF.

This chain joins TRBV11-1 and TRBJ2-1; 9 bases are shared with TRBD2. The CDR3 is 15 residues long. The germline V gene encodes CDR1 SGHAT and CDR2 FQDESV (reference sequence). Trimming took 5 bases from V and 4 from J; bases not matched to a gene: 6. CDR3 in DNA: TGTGCCAGCAGCCCCGCTAGCGGGATATACAATGAGCAGTTCTTC. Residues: CASSPASGIYNEQFF.

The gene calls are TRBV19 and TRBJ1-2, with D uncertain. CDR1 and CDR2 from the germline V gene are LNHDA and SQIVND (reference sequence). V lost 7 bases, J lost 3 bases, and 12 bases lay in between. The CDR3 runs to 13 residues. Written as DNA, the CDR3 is TGTGCCAGTATAAATATCCCCTACTATGGCTACACCTTC. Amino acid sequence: CASINIPYYGYTF.

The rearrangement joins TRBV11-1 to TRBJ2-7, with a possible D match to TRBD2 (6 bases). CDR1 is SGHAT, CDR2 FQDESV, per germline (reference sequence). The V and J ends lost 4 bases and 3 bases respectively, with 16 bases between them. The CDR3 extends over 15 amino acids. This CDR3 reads CASSSSPGGDYEQYF. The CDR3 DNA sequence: TGTGCCAGCAGCTCCTCACCCGGAGGGGACTACGAGCAGTACTTC.

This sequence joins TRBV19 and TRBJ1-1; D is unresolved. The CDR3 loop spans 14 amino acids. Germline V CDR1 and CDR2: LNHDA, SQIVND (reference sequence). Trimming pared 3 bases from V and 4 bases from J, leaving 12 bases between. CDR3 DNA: TGTGCCAGTAGTATCATGGCGGGCGGCACTGAAGCTTTCTTT. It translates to CASSIMAGGTEAFF.